These 21 T cell receptor beta chains originate from one sample sequenced in a study of blood T cells in healthy people across ages. A second roughly 6 to 12 cycle PCR used barcoded and J-beta primers. TCRdb fed the 5' RACE reads into MiXCR, producing one record per CDR3 protein. The table lists more than 800,000 distinct CDR3 sequences, under 55% of them singletons, with approximately 20% in the top ten. The sequenced sample was blood. The receptors derive from a woman between 55 and 75 years old in good health.

This clonotype was seen a few times. The V gene is TRBV7-9, the J gene TRBJ2-7; 7 bases agree with TRBD2. The CDR3 totals 14 residues. Losses at the gene ends were 3 bases for V and 5 bases for J; bases not matched to a gene: 7. CDR1 is SEHNR, CDR2 FQNEAQ, per germline (reference sequence). The CDR3 region is CASSFEGGHHEQYF. The CDR3 DNA follows: TGTGCCAGCAGCTTCGAGGGAGGGCACCACGAGCAGTACTTC. Using reference TRBV7-9 and TRBJ2-7 for the parts outside the CDR3, the full variable domain is DTGVSQNPRHKITKRGQNVTFRCDPISEHNRLYWYRQTLGQGPEFLTYFQNEAQLEKSRLLSDRFSAERPKGSFSTLEIQRTEQGDSAMYLCASSFEGGHHEQYFGPGTRLTVT.

CDR3 coding DNA: TGTGCCAGCAGCCCCTGGACAGGGGATGGGGACTACGAGCAGTACTTC. Its protein is CASSPWTGDGDYEQYF. The genes are TRBV3-1 and TRBJ2-7; 9 bases fit TRBD1. The germline CDR1 and CDR2 sequences are LGHDT and YNNKEL (reference sequence). The CDR3 extends over 16 amino acids. V dropped 4 bases and J dropped 3; count of bases not matched to a gene: 10.

This clonotype has more than one count but fewer than ten. V and J are TRBV20-1 and TRBJ1-2, with D possibly being TRBD1 (6 bases). CDR1 is DFQATT, CDR2 SNEGSKA, per germline (reference sequence). Trimming stripped 0 bases from V and 7 bases from J, with 18 bases between. The CDR3 spans 15 residues. The CDR3 spells CSARDKGVGRSGYTF. CDR3 sequence (DNA): TGCAGTGCTAGAGATAAGGGGGTGGGTCGGAGTGGCTACACCTTC.

The chain combines TRBV21-1 with TRBJ2-7; the D call in the table, TRBD1, was not verified against the DNA. TRBV21-1 is designated a pseudogene. There are 17 residues in the CDR3. Written as DNA, the CDR3 is TGTGCCAGCAGCTCCTCTAGGCGTACAGGGTTTAACTACGAGCAGTACTTC. Encoded protein: CASSSSRRTGFNYEQYF.

The table lists this clonotype with a few counts. The chain couples TRBV20-1 to TRBJ2-6; 9 bases line up with TRBD2. The V segment lost 3 bases and the J segment 0 bases; nucleotides outside the gene matches: 6. There are 17 residues in the CDR3. CDR1 DFQATT and CDR2 SNEGSKA come from the germline V gene (reference sequence). Here the CDR3 DNA reads TGCAGTGCTAGCCCTAGCGGGACGATCTCTGGGGCCAACGTCCTGACTTTC. Its translation: CSASPSGTISGANVLTF.

The chain couples TRBV7-9 to TRBJ2-7; D is perhaps TRBD1 or TRBD2 (5 bases each). Judging by the DNA end, TRBJ2-5 fits better; the J call may be wrong. Per germline, CDR1 SEHNR and CDR2 FQNEAQ (reference sequence). CDR3 length equals 14 residues. DNA for the CDR3: TGTGCCAGCAGCTCCGGGACCGCAAAAGAGACCCAGTACTTC. It specifies CASSSGTAKETQYF.

This chain connects TRBV7-8 to TRBJ2-1; a possible D gene is TRBD2 (6 bases). The CDR3 is made up of 14 amino acids. Deletions cut 7 bases from V and 2 bases from J, with 12 bases between. Germline assignment: CDR1 SGHVS and CDR2 FQNEAQ. In nucleotides, the CDR3 is TGTGCCAGCACACGGAGGGATCCCTACAATGAGCAGTTCTTC. Residues: CASTRRDPYNEQFF.

Concerning this clonotype itself: One end of the junction varies from germline; a read error may be responsible. This chain connects TRBV20-1 to TRBJ2-7; perhaps D is TRBD1 or TRBD2 (5 bases each). CDR1 and CDR2 from the germline V gene are DFQATT and SNEGSKA (reference sequence). The CDR3 loop spans 13 amino acids. The DNA for the CDR3 is TGCAGTGCTGGAGGCAGGGCCTACTACGTGCAGTACTTC. Protein: CSAGGRAYYVQYF.

This CDR3 is CASSARDADEQYF. The CDR3 DNA reads as TGTGCCAGCTCAGCCCGGGACGCTGACGAGCAGTACTTC. J is TRBJ2-7 and V is TRBV18, with D perhaps being TRBD1 or TRBD2 (5 bases each). The germline V gene has CDR1 KGHSH and CDR2 LQKENI. This CDR3 has 13 amino acids. V lost 5 bases and J 5 bases, leaving 13 bases between the germline ends.

This clonotype occurred once. The chain uses TRBV30 and TRBJ2-3, with 10 positions matching TRBD2. Trimming removed 4 bases from V and 1 base from J; junction bases left unmatched: 5. The CDR3 length is 15 residues. Germline values: CDR1 GTSNPN, CDR2 SVGIG (reference sequence). Here the CDR3 DNA reads TGTGCCTGGACTAGCGGGAGACTCGGCACAGATACGCAGTATTTT. Encoded protein: CAWTSGRLGTDTQYF.

The chain joins TRBV7-9 to TRBJ2-7; no firm D call. Germline values: CDR1 SEHNR, CDR2 FQNEAQ (reference sequence). Trimming pared 2 bases from V and 5 bases from J, leaving 16 bases between. This CDR3 contains 15 residues. The chain's CDR3 is CASSLITSPVDEQYF. The DNA of the CDR3 is TGTGCCAGCAGCTTAATTACGTCACCGGTGGACGAGCAGTACTTC. Combining the CDR3 with reference TRBV7-9 and TRBJ2-7 gives the whole variable domain DTGVSQNPRHKITKRGQNVTFRCDPISEHNRLYWYRQTLGQGPEFLTYFQNEAQLEKSRLLSDRFSAERPKGSFSTLEIQRTEQGDSAMYLCASSLITSPVDEQYFGPGTRLTVT.

The chain has TRBV20-1 and TRBJ2-7, with D possibly matching TRBD2 (6 bases). CDR1 is DFQATT, CDR2 SNEGSKA, per germline (reference sequence). With 1 base removed from V and 2 bases from J, the gap between germline ends came to 12 bases. The CDR3 is 14 amino acids. For the CDR3, the DNA is TGCAGTGCTAGAGCCGGAGGGAAGGCCTACGAGCAGTACTTC. Residues: CSARAGGKAYEQYF.

The J gene is TRBJ1-6, the V gene TRBV12-3 or TRBV12-4; unclear D gene. CDR3 length: 14 amino acids. V lost 5 bases to trimming and J lost 7 bases, with 12 bases between them. The CDR3, as DNA: TGTGCCAGCAGTCTAAGGGAAAGGAATTCACCCCTCCACTTT. Its protein product is CASSLRERNSPLHF.

The chain carries TRBV15 and TRBJ2-5; D unclear. The CDR3 covers 14 residues. Germline CDR1 and CDR2: LNHNV and YYDKDF (reference sequence). V lost 3 bases and J lost 1, with 9 bases in between. The CDR3 DNA reads as TGTGCCACCAGCAGCGGGCTACCCCAAGAGACCCAGTACTTC. As protein: CATSSGLPQETQYF.

This chain joins TRBV12-3 or TRBV12-4 and TRBJ2-3, with TRBD2 identical over 13 bases. V shed 3 bases and J 6 bases; nucleotides not matched to a gene: 15. The CDR3 spans 19 residues. DNA for the CDR3: TGTGCCAGCAGTTTTGGTGAGACTAGCGGGAGGTCGGTCCTGGATACGCAGTATTTT. As protein: CASSFGETSGRSVLDTQYF.

This clonotype was seen more than once but under ten times. The genes are TRBV12-3 or TRBV12-4 and TRBJ2-4, with 13 bases lining up with TRBD2. The J call may be faulty, since TRBJ2-7 better matches the DNA end. CDR3 length equals 15 residues. CDR3 in DNA: TGTGCCAGCAGTCCCCTAGGACTAGCGGGAGCCGAGCAGTACTTC. The encoded protein is CASSPLGLAGAEQYF.

The genes are TRBV27 and TRBJ1-2; D is ambiguous. The CDR3 covers 13 residues. Trimming removed 5 bases at V and 9 bases at J, with 16 bases between. Germline V CDR1 and CDR2: MNHEY, SMNVEV (reference sequence). The CDR3 reads CASSLGWRGCYTF. The CDR3 DNA sequence: TGTGCCAGCAGTCTTGGCTGGCGGGGATGCTACACCTTC.

This clonotype was observed many times. This chain connects TRBV9 to TRBJ2-3; possibly TRBD2 for D (5 bases). V gave up 3 bases and J gave up 2 bases, with 16 bases separating them. CDR3 length: 16 amino acids. Germline V gene lookup returns CDR1 SGDLS and CDR2 YYNGEE. CDR3 coding DNA: TGTGCCAGCAGCGCCCGCGAGGGTTCGTTCACAGATACGCAGTATTTT. This encodes CASSAREGSFTDTQYF.

About this clonotype itself: A much larger clone differs by one base, so this may be a read error. V and J are TRBV5-1 and TRBJ2-5, with 9 positions matching TRBD1. CDR1 and CDR2 from the germline V gene are SGHRS and YFSETQ. This CDR3 has 14 residues. The CDR3 loop is CANSSGQGMETQYF. The CDR3 DNA is TGCGCCAACAGCTCAGGACAGGGGATGGAGACCCAGTACTTC.

This sequence joins TRBV6-1 and TRBJ1-5; a possible D gene is TRBD1 (5 bases). CDR3 length: 14 amino acids. V was cut by 7 bases and J by 3 bases, with 13 bases left in between. Germline CDR1 and CDR2: MNHNS and SASEGT. The CDR3 DNA follows: TGTGCCAGCACTCGGGGAGGGACCAATCAGCCCCAGCATTTT. Amino acids: CASTRGGTNQPQHF.

J is TRBJ2-1 and V is TRBV3-1, with D hard to call. Gene TRBJ2-7 matches the end of the DNA better, so the J call may be wrong. CDR3 length equals 16 residues. CDR1 is LGHDT, CDR2 YNNKEL, per germline (reference sequence). CDR3 DNA: TGTGCCAGCAGCCCAGATCGGCGCAGGTCCTACAATGAGCAGTACTTC. Protein sequence: CASSPDRRRSYNEQYF.